This T cell receptor beta chain was identified in a study of OX40 agonist ivuxolimab in advanced cancers. Overall study: Those treated in dose escalation had hepatocellular carcinoma, melanoma, renal cell cancer or head and neck cancer. Cohort: around 83% men, mean age about 62, aged about 20 to 79. Partial response was recorded in three patients: one hepatocellular carcinoma and two cutaneous melanoma cases. Study-wide findings and caveats: Doses of 0.1 to 3.0 mg/kg were accompanied by clonal expansion of CD4+ and CD8+ blood T cells by week 6.

The method was immunoSEQ multiplex PCR; TCRdb's version includes in-frame clones alone and lacks a portion of them. Seen here are roughly 110,000 clones, over 75% observed once, and the top ten hold about 0.48%. V lost 10 bases to trimming and J lost 5 bases, with 12 bases between them. CDR3 size: 12 residues. Germline V CDR1 and CDR2: MDHEN, SYDVKM. In the case of this clone: Its cognate antigen is unknown.

The receptor was derived from an adult with an advanced solid tumor such as melanoma, head and neck, liver or kidney cancer. Sample: CD4+ or CD8+ T cells sorted from blood, taken in a trial of the OX40 agonist ivuxolimab. V is TRBV28 and J is TRBJ1-3; D possibly corresponds to TRBD1 (5 bases). The CDR3 here is CATRGIRNTIYF. The CDR3 coding sequence is TGTGCCACAAGGGGAATCCGAAACACCATATATTTT.